The sequence of this T cell receptor beta chain was determined in a study of T cell responses to AZD1222 COVID-19 vaccine. Across the study: Second-dose groups at about 4 or about 12 weeks were pooled. Study-wide results and caveats: Unmutated variant regions are reportedly the target of nearly half of TCRs that are spike-specific. Most donors were white British, females outnumbered males, and clonal diversity was possibly underestimated. Repertoire samples came only from after the peak T cell response.

The table came from immunoSEQ multiplex PCR; TCRdb's copy has only in-frame clones and leaves some out. Among about 120,000 clones listed, less than 95% were seen once. Germline V gene data show CDR1 as MGHRA and CDR2 as YSYEKL. Trimming stripped 4 bases from V and 1 base from J, with 16 bases between. CDR3 size: 16 residues. In the case of this clone: Its specificity is not known.

This TCR was recovered from an adult in good health. Source: peripheral blood, taken on day 0 of AZD1222 vaccination. The chain carries TRBV4-1 and TRBJ2-5; TRBD2 might be the D (7 bases). The CDR3 loop reads CASSPTGGALQETQYF. In DNA, the CDR3 is TGCGCCAGCAGCCCTACTGGGGGGGCCCTCCAAGAGACCCAGTACTTC.